What follows are 25 T cell receptor beta chains derived from one specimen sequenced in a study of early T cells in non-severe SARS-CoV-2 infection. MiXCR, applied by TCRdb to the 5' RACE reads, yields one record per CDR3 protein. The sample carries about 76,000 distinct CDR3 sequences, about 16% recorded once. The sample was whole blood. All receptors derive from an adult who was a healthcare worker with PCR-confirmed SARS-CoV-2 infection or an uninfected control (not recorded which).

This sequence joins TRBV29-1 and TRBJ1-2, with TRBD1 identical over 11 bases. CDR1 SQVTM and CDR2 ANQGSEA come from the germline V gene. This CDR3 has 14 amino acids. Germline trimming cut 4 bases from V and 4 bases from J; bases unmatched to any gene: 5. The CDR3 here is CSVARTGGGYGYTF. CDR3 in DNA: TGCAGCGTTGCTCGGACAGGGGGCGGCTATGGCTACACCTTC.

The chain employs TRBV24-1 and TRBJ1-3; no definite D call. The CDR3 totals 15 residues. V was trimmed by 8 bases and J by 0 bases, leaving 13 bases between them. Germline V lookup: CDR1 KGHDR, CDR2 SFDVKD. CDR3 in amino acids: CATKVRQISGNTIYF. The CDR3 DNA reads as TGTGCCACCAAAGTGCGGCAGATCTCTGGAAACACCATATATTTT.

V gene TRBV7-8 combines with J gene TRBJ1-5; 7 bases match TRBD1. CDR1 SGHVS and CDR2 FQNEAQ come from the germline V gene. This CDR3 comprises 14 residues. With V trimmed by 5 bases and J by 10 bases, 11 bases remained unmatched. The CDR3 is CASSPRQGGEPQHF. CDR3 DNA: TGTGCCAGCAGCCCTAGACAGGGAGGGGAACCCCAGCATTTT. The variable domain in full, completed from reference TRBV7-8 and TRBJ1-5, reads GAGVSQSPRYKVAKRGQDVALRCDPISGHVSLFWYQQALGQGPEFLTYFQNEAQLDKSGLPSDRFFAERPEGSVSTLKIQRTQQEDSAVYLCASSPRQGGEPQHFGDGTRLSIL.

The chain links TRBV7-6 to TRBJ2-1; a possible D gene is TRBD1 (6 bases). The CDR3 contains 16 residues. V was cut by 1 base and J by 6 bases, with 16 bases left in between. The germline gives CDR1 SGHVS, CDR2 FNYEAQ. CDR3 amino acids: CASSLGFGTTFNEQFF. The DNA of the CDR3 is TGTGCCAGCAGCTTAGGCTTCGGGACAACTTTCAATGAGCAGTTCTTC.

This chain connects TRBV27 to TRBJ1-4, with unresolved D. This CDR3 is built from 16 residues. The V gene lost 3 bases and the J gene lost 4 bases, with 15 bases spanning the gap. Germline V lookup: CDR1 MNHEY, CDR2 SMNVEV (reference sequence). This CDR3 is CASSFKRDFYNEKLFF. The DNA for the CDR3 is TGTGCCAGCAGTTTCAAAAGAGACTTCTATAATGAAAAACTGTTTTTT.

The rearrangement uses TRBV7-9 and TRBJ2-1, with TRBD1 as a possible D gene (6 bases). Germline V lookup: CDR1 SEHNR, CDR2 FQNEAQ (reference sequence). This CDR3 has 17 residues. V was clipped by 4 bases and J by 3 bases, with 19 bases between them. The CDR3 spells CASSSAPGTPSYNEQFF. The CDR3 DNA sequence: TGTGCCAGCAGCTCAGCCCCCGGGACACCGAGCTACAATGAGCAGTTCTTC.

The chain has TRBV28 and TRBJ1-5, with D perhaps matching TRBD1 (6 bases). From germline, CDR1 is MDHEN and CDR2 SYDVKM. V shed 2 bases and J shed 4 bases, with 12 bases lying between them. The CDR3 has 15 amino acids. CDR3 amino acids: CASSLGVGANQPQHF. CDR3 nucleotide sequence: TGTGCCAGCAGTTTAGGGGTGGGGGCGAATCAGCCCCAGCATTTT. Based on the CDR3 plus reference TRBV28 and TRBJ1-5, the full variable domain is DVKVTQSSRYLVKRTGEKVFLECVQDMDHENMFWYRQDPGLGLRLIYFSYDVKMKEKGDIPEGYSVSREKKERFSLILESASTNQTSMYLCASSLGVGANQPQHFGDGTRLSIL.

The chain joins TRBV10-3 to TRBJ2-1; 8 positions agree with TRBD2. The length of the CDR3 is 15 residues. The J segment lost 1 base and the V segment lost 5 bases, leaving 4 bases of the junction unmatched. Germline CDR1 reads ENHRY; CDR2 reads SYGVKD. The CDR3 protein is CAISPGTSSYNEQFF. In DNA form, the CDR3 reads TGTGCCATCAGTCCCGGGACTAGTTCCTACAATGAGCAGTTCTTC.

This clonotype was counted a few times. V usage is TRBV10-1 and J usage is TRBJ2-1; D ambiguous. This CDR3 has 15 amino acids. Germline V gives CDR1 WNHNN, CDR2 SYGVQD (reference sequence). V gave up 3 bases and J gave up 0 bases, with 9 bases separating them. The DNA of the CDR3 is TGCGCCAGCAGTGATGGCGGTAGCTCCTACAATGAGCAGTTCTTC. Its translation is CASSDGGSSYNEQFF.

In its sample, this clonotype was seen a few times. The chain employs TRBV6-5 and TRBJ2-1, with a tentative D call TRBD2 (7 bases). V was trimmed by 9 bases and J by 5 bases, leaving 17 bases between them. This CDR3 has 14 amino acids. Germline CDR1 and CDR2: MNHEY and SVGAGI. The CDR3: CASAKGGQHNEQFF. The CDR3 bases are TGTGCCAGTGCGAAGGGGGGGCAACACAATGAGCAGTTCTTC.

This clonotype was detected only a few times. The rearrangement uses TRBV19 and TRBJ2-7, with D possibly being TRBD1 (6 bases). The CDR3 has 13 amino acids. In germline, CDR1 is LNHDA, CDR2 SQIVND (reference sequence). V lost 8 bases, J lost 3 bases, and 14 bases lay in between. Here the CDR3 DNA reads TGTGCCAGTGGGTCGACAGGATACTACGAGCAGTACTTC. Protein: CASGSTGYYEQYF.

This clonotype was recorded a few times. The J gene is TRBJ2-7, the V gene TRBV7-8, with 7 bases aligning to TRBD1. The V segment lost 5 bases and the J segment 0 bases; nucleotides outside the gene matches: 4. Germline-derived CDR1 and CDR2 are SGHVS and FQNEAQ. This CDR3 is built from 14 residues. The DNA of the CDR3 is TGTGCCAGCAGCCCCGGACAGGCCTCCTACGAGCAGTACTTC. This sequence encodes CASSPGQASYEQYF.

J is TRBJ2-1 and V is TRBV12-3 or TRBV12-4; TRBD2 matches 8 bases. This CDR3 is built from 19 residues. V was clipped by 2 bases and J by 8 bases; unmatched bases: 20. CDR3 loop: CASSLQPGAGGRLGYEQFF. CDR3 nucleotide sequence: TGTGCCAGCAGTTTACAGCCCGGGGCGGGAGGCCGCCTAGGGTATGAGCAGTTCTTC.

This clonotype was counted at least ten times. This rearrangement joins TRBV4-2 to TRBJ1-4; D unclear. Germline V CDR1 and CDR2: LGHNA, YNFKEQ. The CDR3 is 15 amino acids. V was pared by 7 bases and J by 0 bases, with 12 bases between. CDR3 nucleotide sequence: TGTGCCAGCACCCCCACGGCACCAACTAATGAAAAACTGTTTTTT. Its translation is CASTPTAPTNEKLFF.

This clonotype was seen many times. One end of the junction fails to match germline, which may point to a read error. The gene calls are TRBV27 and TRBJ1-3, with 7 bases matching TRBD1. The CDR3 runs to 9 residues. Germline CDR1 MNHEY, CDR2 SMNVEV (reference sequence). The chain's CDR3 is CASSLRTGF. The DNA for the CDR3 is TGTGCCAGCAGTTTACGGACAGGCTTT.

This clonotype showed up many times. This chain connects TRBV19 to TRBJ2-3; a possible D gene is TRBD2 (5 bases). The V end lost 7 bases, the J end lost 0 bases, and 23 bases lay between the germline ends. From germline, CDR1 is LNHDA and CDR2 SQIVND (reference sequence). CDR3 size: 18 residues. CDR3 in DNA: TGTGCCAGTACCCCTCGGCAAAGCGGAGGATTTAGCACAGATACGCAGTATTTT. It is translated as CASTPRQSGGFSTDTQYF.

Notes on this clonotype: A much larger clonotype is one base distant, so this may be a read error. The chain joins TRBV7-2 to TRBJ2-7, with TRBD2 as a possible D gene (6 bases). This CDR3 is built from 13 residues. The V gene's germline CDR1 is SGHTA and CDR2 FQGNSA. The ends were cut back, 8 bases at V and 3 bases at J, with 14 bases in the middle. CDR3 sequence (DNA): TGTGCCAGCGGGACTGGCGGGAACTACGAGCAGTACTTC. It yields the protein CASGTGGNYEQYF.

The chain employs TRBV7-3 and TRBJ2-3; 9 bases map to TRBD1. The CDR3 totals 15 residues. Looked up from germline, CDR1 is SGHTA and CDR2 is FQGTGA. V was pared by 4 bases and J by 1 base, with 3 bases of the junction left unmatched. CDR3 DNA sequence: TGTGCCAGCAGCTCCCGGACAGGGGGCACAGATACGCAGTATTTT. This sequence encodes CASSSRTGGTDTQYF.

The rearrangement links TRBV9 to TRBJ2-7; the match to TRBD2 covers 9 bases. Germline CDR1 reads SGDLS; CDR2 reads YYNGEE. This CDR3 contains 15 residues. Unmatched junction bases numbered 7, after V lost 4 bases and J lost 2 bases. DNA of the CDR3: TGTGCCAGCAGCCTAAGTAGCGGGGGCCCCTACGAGCAGTACTTC. This codes for CASSLSSGGPYEQYF.

This chain uses TRBV27 with TRBJ1-2, with D maybe TRBD1 (5 bases). V was pared by 3 bases and J by 4 bases, with 12 bases between. The CDR3 totals 14 residues. CDR1 MNHEY and CDR2 SMNVEV come from the germline V gene (reference sequence). In DNA form, the CDR3 reads TGTGCCAGCAGTTTGCGGGGGGATAGCTATGGCTACACCTTC. Its translation is CASSLRGDSYGYTF.

The chain is built from TRBV7-2 and TRBJ1-3; maybe TRBD1 (5 bases). Germline V lookup: CDR1 SGHTA, CDR2 FQGNSA. The CDR3 contains 14 residues. V shed 6 bases and J shed 8 bases, with 17 bases lying between them. The CDR3 loop is CASRSRAGRDTIYF. Here the CDR3 DNA reads TGTGCCAGCAGGTCCAGGGCGGGGAGGGACACCATATATTTT.

The chain couples TRBV6-6 to TRBJ2-7; D perhaps matches TRBD2 (6 bases). V lost 0 bases to trimming and J lost 0 bases, with 9 bases between them. Germline CDR1 and CDR2: MNHNY and SVGAGI (reference sequence). The CDR3 spans 15 residues. DNA for the CDR3: TGTGCCAGCAGTTACTCCGGAGGGCGCTCCTACGAGCAGTACTTC. This codes for CASSYSGGRSYEQYF.

This clonotype was seen repeatedly, ten times or more. This chain links TRBV9 with TRBJ2-5, with 8 positions matching TRBD1. Germline trimming cut 2 bases from V and 1 base from J; bases unmatched to any gene: 4. Germline loops: CDR1 SGDLS, CDR2 YYNGEE. CDR3 length equals 15 residues. The CDR3: CASSVITGGQETQYF. The DNA for the CDR3 is TGTGCCAGCAGCGTTATCACAGGGGGCCAAGAGACCCAGTACTTC.

This clonotype was observed a handful of times. The chain employs TRBV3-1 and TRBJ2-3, with no clear D. CDR1 is LGHDT, CDR2 YNNKEL, per germline (reference sequence). The CDR3 spans 12 residues. V shed 5 bases and J shed 2 bases, with 5 bases lying between them. This chain's CDR3 is CASSDSTDTQYF. The CDR3 DNA sequence: TGTGCCAGCAGCGATTCCACAGATACGCAGTATTTT.

The V call is TRBV16, the J call TRBJ2-7; D is ambiguous. This CDR3 comprises 15 residues. CDR1 KGHSY and CDR2 FQNENV come from the germline V gene. V shed 3 bases and J shed 3 bases, with 15 bases lying between them. The CDR3 coding sequence is TGTGCCAGCAGCCATGTGGACGGCAAGGGCTACGAGCAGTACTTC. Residues: CASSHVDGKGYEQYF.